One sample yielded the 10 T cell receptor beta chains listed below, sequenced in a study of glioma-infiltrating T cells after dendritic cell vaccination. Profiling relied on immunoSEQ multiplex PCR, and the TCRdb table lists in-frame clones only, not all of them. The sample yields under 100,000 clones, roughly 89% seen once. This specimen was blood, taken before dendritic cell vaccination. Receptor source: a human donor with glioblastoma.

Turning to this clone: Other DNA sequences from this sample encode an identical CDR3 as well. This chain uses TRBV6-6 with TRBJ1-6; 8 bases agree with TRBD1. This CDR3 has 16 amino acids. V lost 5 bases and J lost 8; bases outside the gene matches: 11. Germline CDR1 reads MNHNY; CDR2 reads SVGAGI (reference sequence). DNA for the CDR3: TGTGCCAGCAGTCGTGGACAGGGCGGGACTGATTCACCCCTCCACTTT. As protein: CASSRGQGGTDSPLHF.

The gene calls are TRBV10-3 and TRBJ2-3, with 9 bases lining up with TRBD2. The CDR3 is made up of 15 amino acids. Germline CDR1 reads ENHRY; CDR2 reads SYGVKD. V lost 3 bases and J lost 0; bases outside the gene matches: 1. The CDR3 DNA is TGTGCCATCAGTGAAGCGGGGGGTAGCACAGATACGCAGTATTTT. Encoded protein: CAISEAGGSTDTQYF.

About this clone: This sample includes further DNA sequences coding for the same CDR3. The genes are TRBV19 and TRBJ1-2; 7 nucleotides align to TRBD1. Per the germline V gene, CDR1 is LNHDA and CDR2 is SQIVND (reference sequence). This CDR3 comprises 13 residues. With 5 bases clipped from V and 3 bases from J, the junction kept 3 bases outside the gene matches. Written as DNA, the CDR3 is TGTGCCAGTAGTCCCGGGACAGACTATGGCTACACCTTC. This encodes CASSPGTDYGYTF.

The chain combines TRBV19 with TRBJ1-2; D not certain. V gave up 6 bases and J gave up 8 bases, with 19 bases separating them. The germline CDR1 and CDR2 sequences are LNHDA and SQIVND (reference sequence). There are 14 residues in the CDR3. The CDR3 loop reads CASSELGLLGGYTF. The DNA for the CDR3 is TGTGCCAGTAGCGAACTAGGGCTACTAGGGGGCTACACCTTC.

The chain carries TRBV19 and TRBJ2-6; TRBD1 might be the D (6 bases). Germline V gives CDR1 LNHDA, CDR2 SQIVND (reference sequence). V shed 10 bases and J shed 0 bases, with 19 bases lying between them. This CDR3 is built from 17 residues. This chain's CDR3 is CATQMTRTVSGANVLTF. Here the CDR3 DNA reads TGTGCCACGCAGATGACGAGGACAGTCTCTGGGGCCAACGTCCTGACTTTC.

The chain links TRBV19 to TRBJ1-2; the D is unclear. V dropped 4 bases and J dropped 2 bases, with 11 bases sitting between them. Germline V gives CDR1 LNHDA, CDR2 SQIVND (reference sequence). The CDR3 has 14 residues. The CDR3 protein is CASSNNRVNYGYTF. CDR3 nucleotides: TGTGCCAGTAGTAATAACAGAGTAAACTATGGCTACACCTTC.

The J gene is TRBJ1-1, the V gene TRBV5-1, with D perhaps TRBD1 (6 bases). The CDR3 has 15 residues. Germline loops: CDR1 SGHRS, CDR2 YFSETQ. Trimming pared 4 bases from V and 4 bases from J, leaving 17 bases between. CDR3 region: CASSPNARGSTEAFF. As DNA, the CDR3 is TGCGCCAGCAGCCCAAATGCCAGGGGAAGCACTGAAGCTTTCTTT.

DNA of the CDR3: TGCGCCAGCAGCTCTGGGGCAGCGATTTTAGACGAGCAGTACTTC. Translating it yields CASSSGAAILDEQYF. V gene TRBV5-1 combines with J gene TRBJ2-7, with TRBD1 as a possible D gene (5 bases). This CDR3 contains 15 residues. CDR1 and CDR2 from the germline V gene are SGHRS and YFSETQ. Trimming shortened V by 3 bases and J by 5 bases, and 18 bases separated the two germline ends.

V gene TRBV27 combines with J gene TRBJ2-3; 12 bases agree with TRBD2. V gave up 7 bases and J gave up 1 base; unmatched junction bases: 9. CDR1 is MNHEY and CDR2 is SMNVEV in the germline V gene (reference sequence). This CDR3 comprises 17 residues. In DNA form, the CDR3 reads TGTGCCAGCACGGGGCTAGCGGGGGGGCAGGGCACAGATACGCAGTATTTT. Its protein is CASTGLAGGQGTDTQYF.

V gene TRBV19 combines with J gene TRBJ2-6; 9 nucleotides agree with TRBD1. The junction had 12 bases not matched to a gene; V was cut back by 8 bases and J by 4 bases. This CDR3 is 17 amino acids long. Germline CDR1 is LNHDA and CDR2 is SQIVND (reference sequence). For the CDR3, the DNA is TGTGCCAGTTATGGGGGACAGGGATCTCTCGGGGCCAACGTCCTGACTTTC. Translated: CASYGGQGSLGANVLTF.